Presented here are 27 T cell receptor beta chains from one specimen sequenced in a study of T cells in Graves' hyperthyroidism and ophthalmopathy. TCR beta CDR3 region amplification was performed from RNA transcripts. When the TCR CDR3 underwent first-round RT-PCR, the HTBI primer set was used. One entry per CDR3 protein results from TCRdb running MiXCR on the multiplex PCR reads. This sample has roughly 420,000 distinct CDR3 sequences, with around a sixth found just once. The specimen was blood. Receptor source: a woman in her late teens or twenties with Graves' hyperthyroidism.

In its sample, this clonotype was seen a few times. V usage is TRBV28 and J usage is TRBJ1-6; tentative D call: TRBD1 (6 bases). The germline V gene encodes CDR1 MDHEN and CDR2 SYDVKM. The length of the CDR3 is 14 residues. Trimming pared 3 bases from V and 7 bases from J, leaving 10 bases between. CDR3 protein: CASSFPGANSPLHF. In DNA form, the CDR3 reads TGTGCCAGCAGTTTTCCAGGGGCCAATTCACCCCTCCACTTT.

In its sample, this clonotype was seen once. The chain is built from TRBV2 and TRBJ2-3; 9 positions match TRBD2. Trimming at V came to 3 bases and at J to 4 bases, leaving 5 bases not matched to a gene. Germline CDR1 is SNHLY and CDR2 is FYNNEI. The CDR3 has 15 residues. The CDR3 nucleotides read TGTGCCAGCAGTGAGGGCGGGGGGGAGTCAGATACGCAGTATTTT. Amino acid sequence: CASSEGGGESDTQYF. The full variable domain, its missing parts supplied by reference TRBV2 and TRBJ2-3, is EPEVTQTPSHQVTQMGQEVILRCVPISNHLYFYWYRQILGQKVEFLVSFYNNEISEKSEIFDDQFSVERPDGSNFTLKIRSTKLEDSAMYFCASSEGGGESDTQYFGPGTRLTVL.

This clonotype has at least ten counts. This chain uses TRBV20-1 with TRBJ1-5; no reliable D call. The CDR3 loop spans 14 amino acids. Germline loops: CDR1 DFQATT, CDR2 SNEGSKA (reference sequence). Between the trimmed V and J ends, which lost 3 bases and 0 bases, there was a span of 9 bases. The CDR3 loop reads CSASAGGSNQPQHF. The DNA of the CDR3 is TGCAGTGCTAGCGCGGGCGGTAGCAATCAGCCCCAGCATTTT.

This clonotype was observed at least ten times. CDR3 residues: CASSDRPSTEAFF. CDR3 bases: TGCGCCAGCAGCGACCGGCCGTCCACTGAAGCTTTCTTT. The rearrangement links TRBV5-1 to TRBJ1-1, with D unresolved. The CDR3 has 13 residues. V was trimmed by 4 bases and J by 4 bases, leaving 11 bases between them. Germline V CDR1 and CDR2: SGHRS, YFSETQ.

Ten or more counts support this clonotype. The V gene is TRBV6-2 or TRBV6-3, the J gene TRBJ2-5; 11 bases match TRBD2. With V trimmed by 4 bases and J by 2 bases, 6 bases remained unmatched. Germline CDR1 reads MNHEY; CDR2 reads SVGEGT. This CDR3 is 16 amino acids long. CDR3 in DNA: TGTGCCAGCAGTTCCTGGACTAGCGGGCAACAAGAGACCCAGTACTTC. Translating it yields CASSSWTSGQQETQYF.

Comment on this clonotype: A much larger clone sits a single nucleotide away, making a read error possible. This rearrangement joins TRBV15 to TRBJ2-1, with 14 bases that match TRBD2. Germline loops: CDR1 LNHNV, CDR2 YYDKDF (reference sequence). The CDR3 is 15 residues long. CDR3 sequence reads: CAASRGTSGSGEQFF. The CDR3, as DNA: TGTGCCGCCAGCAGAGGGACTAGCGGGAGCGGGGAGCAGTTCTTC.

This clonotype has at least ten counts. The CDR3 region is CASSSEGLRETQYF. The CDR3 DNA reads TGTGCCAGCAGCTCCGAGGGGCTCAGGGAGACCCAGTACTTC. The chain recombines TRBV7-2 with TRBJ2-5; TRBD1 or TRBD2 may be the D gene (5 bases each). CDR1 and CDR2 from the germline V gene are SGHTA and FQGNSA. The V end was cut by 4 bases, the J end by 5 bases, with 14 bases between. The CDR3 extends over 14 amino acids. Drawing the rest from reference TRBV7-2 and TRBJ2-5, the complete variable domain is GAGVSQSPSNKVTEKGKDVELRCDPISGHTALYWYRQSLGQGLEFLIYFQGNSAPDKSGLPSDRFSAERTGGSVSTLTIQRTQQEDSAVYLCASSSEGLRETQYFGPGTRLLVL.

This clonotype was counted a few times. CDR3 DNA: TGCGCCAGCAGCTTGGCTAGGACAAGGAACACTGAAGCTTTCTTT. This gives the protein CASSLARTRNTEAFF. This chain joins TRBV5-1 and TRBJ1-1; TRBD1 is a possible D gene (5 bases). This CDR3 has 15 residues. From germline, CDR1 is SGHRS and CDR2 YFSETQ. V shed 0 bases and J shed 1 base, with 10 bases lying between them.

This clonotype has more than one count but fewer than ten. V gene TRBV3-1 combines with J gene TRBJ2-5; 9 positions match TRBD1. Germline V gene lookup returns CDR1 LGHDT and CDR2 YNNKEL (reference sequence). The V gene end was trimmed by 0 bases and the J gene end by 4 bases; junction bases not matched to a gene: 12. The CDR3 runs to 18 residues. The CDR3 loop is CASSQEILGTGFRETQYF. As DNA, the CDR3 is TGTGCCAGCAGCCAAGAAATATTAGGGACAGGGTTTCGAGAGACCCAGTACTTC.

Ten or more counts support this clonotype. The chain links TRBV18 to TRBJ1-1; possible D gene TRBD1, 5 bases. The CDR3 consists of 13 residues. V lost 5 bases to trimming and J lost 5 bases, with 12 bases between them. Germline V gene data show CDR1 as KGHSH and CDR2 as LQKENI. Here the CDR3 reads CASSGTRETEAFF. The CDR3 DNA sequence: TGTGCCAGCTCAGGGACCAGGGAGACTGAAGCTTTCTTT.

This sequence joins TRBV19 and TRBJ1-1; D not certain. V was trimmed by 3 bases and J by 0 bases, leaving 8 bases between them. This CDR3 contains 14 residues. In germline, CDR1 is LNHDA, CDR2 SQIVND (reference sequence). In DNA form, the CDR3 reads TGTGCCAGTAGTATTGGCAGATTGAACACTGAAGCTTTCTTT. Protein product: CASSIGRLNTEAFF.

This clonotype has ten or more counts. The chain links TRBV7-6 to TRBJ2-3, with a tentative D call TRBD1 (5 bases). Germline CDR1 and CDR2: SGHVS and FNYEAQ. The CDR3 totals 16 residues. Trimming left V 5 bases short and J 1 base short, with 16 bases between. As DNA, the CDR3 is TGTGCCAGCAGCCGCCAGTTCCAGGGCCGCACAGATACGCAGTATTTT. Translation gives CASSRQFQGRTDTQYF. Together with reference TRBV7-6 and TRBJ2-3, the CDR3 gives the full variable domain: GAGVSQSPRYKVTKRGQDVALRCDPISGHVSLYWYRQALGQGPEFLTYFNYEAQQDKSGLPNDRFSAERPEGSISTLTIQRTEQRDSAMYRCASSRQFQGRTDTQYFGPGTRLTVL.

CDR3 in DNA: TGCAGTATCGGACAGGTGAACACCGGGGAGCTGTTTTTT. This gives the protein CSIGQVNTGELFF. The chain links TRBV29-1 to TRBJ2-2; 7 positions match TRBD1. Germline assignment: CDR1 SQVTM and CDR2 ANQGSEA. This CDR3 region has 13 residues.

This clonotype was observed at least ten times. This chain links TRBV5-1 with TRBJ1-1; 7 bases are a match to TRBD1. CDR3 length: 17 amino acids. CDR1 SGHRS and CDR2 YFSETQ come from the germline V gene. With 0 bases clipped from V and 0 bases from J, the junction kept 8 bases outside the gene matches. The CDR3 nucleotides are TGCGCCAGCAGCTTGGAAAAACTCGGGACAGTGAACACTGAAGCTTTCTTT. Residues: CASSLEKLGTVNTEAFF.

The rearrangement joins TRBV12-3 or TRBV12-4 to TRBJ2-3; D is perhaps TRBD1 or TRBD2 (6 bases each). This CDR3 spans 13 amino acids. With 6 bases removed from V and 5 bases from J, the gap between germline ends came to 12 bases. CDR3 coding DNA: TGTGCCAGCAGCGGGGGCCAGCAAGATACGCAGTATTTT. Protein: CASSGGQQDTQYF.

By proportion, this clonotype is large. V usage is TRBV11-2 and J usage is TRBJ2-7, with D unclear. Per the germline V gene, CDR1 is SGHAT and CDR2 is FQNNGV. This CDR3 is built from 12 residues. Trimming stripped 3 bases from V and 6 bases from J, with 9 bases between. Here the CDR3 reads CASSFGAAEQYF. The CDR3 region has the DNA TGTGCCAGCAGCTTCGGTGCGGCCGAGCAGTACTTC.

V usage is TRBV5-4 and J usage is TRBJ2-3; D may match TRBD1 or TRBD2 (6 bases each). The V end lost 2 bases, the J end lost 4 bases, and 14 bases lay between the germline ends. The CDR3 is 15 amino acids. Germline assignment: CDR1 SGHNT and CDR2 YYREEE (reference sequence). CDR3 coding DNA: TGTGCCAGCAGCTTTAGAGAGGGGGGCGCAGATACGCAGTATTTT. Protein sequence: CASSFREGGADTQYF.

CDR3 loop: CASSSWDTQYF. The CDR3 nucleotides are TGTGCCAGCAGCAGTTGGGATACGCAGTATTTT. This rearrangement joins TRBV5-4 to TRBJ2-3; D call uncertain. Germline CDR1 SGHNT, CDR2 YYREEE (reference sequence). The CDR3 runs to 11 residues. Trimming left V 4 bases short and J 6 bases short, with 6 bases between.

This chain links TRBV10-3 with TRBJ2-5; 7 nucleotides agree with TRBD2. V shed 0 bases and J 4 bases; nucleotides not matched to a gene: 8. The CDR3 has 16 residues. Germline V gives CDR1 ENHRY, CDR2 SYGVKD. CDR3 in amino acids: CAISESTAGVGETQYF. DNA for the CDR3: TGTGCCATCAGTGAGTCGACTGCGGGAGTTGGAGAGACCCAGTACTTC.

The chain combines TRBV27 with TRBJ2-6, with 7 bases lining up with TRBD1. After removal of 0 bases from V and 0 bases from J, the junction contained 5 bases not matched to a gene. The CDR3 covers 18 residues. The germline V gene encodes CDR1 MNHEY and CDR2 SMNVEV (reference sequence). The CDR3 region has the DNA TGTGCCAGCAGTTTATCCTCCGGGACAGACTCTGGGGCCAACGTCCTGACTTTC. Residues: CASSLSSGTDSGANVLTF.

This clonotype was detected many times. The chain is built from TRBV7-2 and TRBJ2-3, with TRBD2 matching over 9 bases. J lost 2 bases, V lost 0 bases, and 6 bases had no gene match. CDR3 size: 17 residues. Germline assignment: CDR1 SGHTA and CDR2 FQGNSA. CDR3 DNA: TGTGCCAGCAGCTTAGCCCGGACTAGCGAAAACACAGATACGCAGTATTTT. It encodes CASSLARTSENTDTQYF. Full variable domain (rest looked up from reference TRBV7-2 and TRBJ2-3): GAGVSQSPSNKVTEKGKDVELRCDPISGHTALYWYRQSLGQGLEFLIYFQGNSAPDKSGLPSDRFSAERTGGSVSTLTIQRTQQEDSAVYLCASSLARTSENTDTQYFGPGTRLTVL.

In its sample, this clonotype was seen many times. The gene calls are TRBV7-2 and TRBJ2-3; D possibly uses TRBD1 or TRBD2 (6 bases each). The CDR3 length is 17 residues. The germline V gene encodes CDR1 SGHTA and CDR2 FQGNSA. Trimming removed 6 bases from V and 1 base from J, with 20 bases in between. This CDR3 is CASRPMRGALGTDTQYF. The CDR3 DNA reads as TGTGCCAGCAGGCCCATGAGGGGGGCATTAGGCACAGATACGCAGTATTTT.

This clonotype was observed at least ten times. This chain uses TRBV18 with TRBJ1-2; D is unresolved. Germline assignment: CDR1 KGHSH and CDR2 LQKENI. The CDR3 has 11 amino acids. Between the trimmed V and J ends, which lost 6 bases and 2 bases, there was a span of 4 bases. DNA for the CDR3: TGTGCCAGCTCCCCCAACTATGGCTACACCTTC. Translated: CASSPNYGYTF.

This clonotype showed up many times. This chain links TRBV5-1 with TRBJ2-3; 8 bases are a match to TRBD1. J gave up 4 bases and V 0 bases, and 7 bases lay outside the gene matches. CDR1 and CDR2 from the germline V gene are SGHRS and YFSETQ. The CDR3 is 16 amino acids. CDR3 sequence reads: CASSLDGQGIADTQYF. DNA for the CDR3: TGCGCCAGCAGCTTGGACGGACAGGGCATCGCAGATACGCAGTATTTT.

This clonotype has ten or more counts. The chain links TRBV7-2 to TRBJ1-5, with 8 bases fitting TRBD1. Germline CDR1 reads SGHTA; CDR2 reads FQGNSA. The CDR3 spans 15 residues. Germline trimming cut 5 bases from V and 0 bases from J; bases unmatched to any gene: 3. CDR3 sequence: CASSRTGNSNQPQHF. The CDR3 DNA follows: TGTGCCAGCAGCAGGACAGGGAATAGCAATCAGCCCCAGCATTTT.

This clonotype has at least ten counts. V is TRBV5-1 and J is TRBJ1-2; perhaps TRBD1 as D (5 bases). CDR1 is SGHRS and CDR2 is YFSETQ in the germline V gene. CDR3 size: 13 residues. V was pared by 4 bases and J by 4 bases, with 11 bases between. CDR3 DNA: TGCGCCAGCAGCCCGGACGGGGGCTATGGCTACACCTTC. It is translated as CASSPDGGYGYTF.

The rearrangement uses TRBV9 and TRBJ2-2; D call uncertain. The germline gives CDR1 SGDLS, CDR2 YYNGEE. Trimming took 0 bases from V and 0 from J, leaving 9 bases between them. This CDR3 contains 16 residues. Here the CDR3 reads CASSVANSANTGELFF. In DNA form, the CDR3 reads TGTGCCAGCAGCGTAGCTAATTCCGCGAACACCGGGGAGCTGTTTTTT.